This TCR beta chain was found in a study of blood T cell repertoires in COVID-19. In its sample, this clone was seen once. The method was immunoSEQ multiplex PCR; TCRdb's version includes in-frame clones alone and lacks a portion of them. The table shows 54,000 or so clones, with over 75% occurring only once. Trimming cost V 4 bases and J 6 bases, with 11 bases left between them. The CDR3 covers 14 residues. CDR1 SGHDT and CDR2 YYEEEE come from the germline V gene. J is TRBJ1-6 and V is TRBV5-6; possibly TRBD1 for D (6 bases). The clonotype originates from a man aged 45-65 years with active COVID-19. The sample consisted of peripheral blood. CDR3 coding DNA: TGTGCCAGCAGCCGTACAGGGACTAATTCACCCCTCCACTTT. Amino acids: CASSRTGTNSPLHF.